One sample yielded the 7 T cell receptor beta chains listed below, sequenced in a study of shared clonotypes between healthy human individuals (dated by TCRdb to 2018 to 2021). The method behind the library was the immunoSEQ multiplex PCR assay. The table comes from immuneACCESS by way of TCRdb, which keeps in-frame sequences with V and J called. Part of the clones is missing from these tables; in studies checked, under half for an unresolved V gene and the rest for unknown reasons. The sample data list under 1 million clones, and 96% of these were observed just once. Roughly 0.23% of the sample is in the top ten clones. CD8 naive samples were CD45RO-negative cells positively selected for CCR7, giving a CD45RA+CCR7+ population that excluded TemRA cells. The sequencing input was naive CD8+ T cells sorted from blood. The sample's cell subset or site label, decoded: CD45RA+CCR7+. The receptors here all came from a man under 40 in good health.

The chain recombines TRBV19 with TRBJ2-7; 7 bases map to TRBD1. This CDR3 has 13 amino acids. Germline V lookup: CDR1 LNHDA, CDR2 SQIVND (reference sequence). Trimming cost V 8 bases and J 2 bases; bases outside gene matches: 6. As DNA, the CDR3 is TGTGCCAGTGGACCAGGGACAGCCTACGAGCAGTACTTC. It yields the protein CASGPGTAYEQYF.

This clone was seen a handful of times. This chain connects TRBV7-3 to TRBJ2-5; 12 nucleotides agree with TRBD1. V was pared by 2 bases and J by 5 bases, with 6 bases of the junction left unmatched. The CDR3 is 16 amino acids. Germline V gene sequence: CDR1 SGHTA, CDR2 FQGTGA. CDR3 sequence: CASSLLGQGAGETQYF. The CDR3 nucleotides are TGTGCCAGCAGCTTACTGGGACAGGGGGCGGGTGAGACCCAGTACTTC.

V is TRBV27 and J is TRBJ2-7; D gene ambiguous. The CDR3 runs to 12 residues. Germline V gene lookup returns CDR1 MNHEY and CDR2 SMNVEV (reference sequence). V was cut by 5 bases and J by 7 bases, with 12 bases left in between. CDR3 loop: CASSPPFGEQYF. The CDR3 nucleotides are TGTGCCAGCAGTCCGCCTTTTGGAGAGCAGTACTTC.

The chain uses TRBV10-3 and TRBJ2-3; the match to TRBD2 covers 14 bases. Unmatched junction bases numbered 7, after V lost 2 bases and J lost 6 bases. The CDR3 length is 17 residues. The germline V gene encodes CDR1 ENHRY and CDR2 SYGVKD. CDR3 coding DNA: TGTGCCATCAGTGAGAACGGACTAGCGGGAGGCCGTGATACGCAGTATTTT. Translated: CAISENGLAGGRDTQYF.

The chain uses TRBV27 and TRBJ1-4, with 7 bases that match TRBD1. The germline V gene encodes CDR1 MNHEY and CDR2 SMNVEV (reference sequence). The CDR3 totals 16 residues. V lost 5 bases to trimming and J lost 2 bases; unmatched junction nucleotides: 8. The CDR3 spells CASSIIHRGTNEKLFF. The CDR3 DNA sequence: TGTGCCAGCAGTATCATCCACAGGGGTACTAATGAAAAACTGTTTTTT. The full variable domain, its missing parts supplied by reference TRBV27 and TRBJ1-4, is EAQVTQNPRYLITVTGKKLTVTCSQNMNHEYMSWYRQDPGLGLRQIYYSMNVEVTDKGDVPEGYKVSRKEKRNFPLILESPSPNQTSLYFCASSIIHRGTNEKLFFGSGTQLSVL.

The gene calls are TRBV30 and TRBJ2-6; D tentatively fits TRBD1 or TRBD2 (5 bases each). In germline, CDR1 is GTSNPN, CDR2 SVGIG (reference sequence). The length of the CDR3 is 18 residues. V lost 2 bases to trimming and J lost 0 bases, with 17 bases between them. CDR3 residues: CAWSPGTVVISGANVLTF. In nucleotides, the CDR3 is TGTGCCTGGAGTCCGGGGACCGTAGTTATCTCTGGGGCCAACGTCCTGACTTTC. Full variable domain (missing parts from reference TRBV30 and TRBJ2-6): SQTIHQWPATLVQPVGSPLSLECTVEGTSNPNLYWYRQAAGRGLQLLFYSVGIGQISSEVPQNLSASRPQDRQFILSSKKLLLSDSGFYLCAWSPGTVVISGANVLTFGAGSRLTVL.

The gene calls are TRBV5-1 and TRBJ2-7, with 12 nucleotides matching TRBD2. CDR3 size: 16 residues. After removal of 4 bases from V and 3 bases from J, the junction contained 8 bases not matched to a gene. Germline assignment: CDR1 SGHRS and CDR2 YFSETQ. The CDR3 DNA reads TGCGCCAGCAGCGGGGGACTAGCGGGTCACTTCTACGAGCAGTACTTC. It yields the protein CASSGGLAGHFYEQYF.